The clone carrying this T cell receptor beta chain has only one observation. The sample is drawn from a study of blood T cell repertoires in COVID-19. Data came from immunoSEQ multiplex PCR; TCRdb stores just in-frame clones and leaves some out. Of approximately 330,000 clones listed, approximately 88% are singletons. CDR1 is MDHEN, CDR2 SYDVKM, per germline. Trimming left V 8 bases short and J 1 base short, with 23 bases between. The CDR3 consists of 17 residues. The receptor was derived from a woman in her 50s with active or convalescent COVID-19. The chain couples TRBV28 to TRBJ2-5; weak D call: TRBD1 (6 bases). The specimen was peripheral blood. The CDR3 DNA reads as TGTGCCAGCTCCACCGGGACACCCGCGCTCCTCCAAGAGACCCAGTACTTC. It yields the protein CASSTGTPALLQETQYF.